The present T cell receptor (beta chain) was sequenced within a study of T-cell reconstitution after alpha-beta-depleted transplantation in children. Preparation of the TCRbeta library was carried out with unique molecular identifiers. TCRdb independently ran MiXCR on the PCR reads; one entry per CDR3 protein. This sample yields some 290,000 distinct CDR3 sequences, of which roughly 21% are seen a single time; roughly 11% belongs to the top ten. To note about this clonotype: Its antigen remains unknown.

General study results and limits: Expanded graft clones numbering several hundred reportedly gave rise to alpha-beta T cells about two months after transplant.

The input for sequencing was PBMCs, mostly from graft donor cells, taken 180 days after TCRalphabeta/CD19-depleted stem cell transplant. This TCR came from a male patient younger than 18 who had a stem cell transplant for acute lymphoblastic leukemia, so the T cells may come from the graft donor.

CDR3 sequence (DNA): TGTGCCAGCAGCCAAACTACGCAGTATTTT. Translating gives CASSQTTQYF. The chain is built from TRBV14 and TRBJ2-3; D not resolved. This CDR3 has 10 amino acids. V gave up 2 bases and J gave up 8 bases, with 2 bases separating them. Germline loops: CDR1 SGHDN, CDR2 FVKESK.